The 17 T cell receptor beta chains listed next were all sequenced from one sample in a study of blood T cell repertoires in COVID-19. Sequencing used immunoSEQ multiplex PCR; TCRdb keeps in-frame clones, though not all of them. The sample records 200,000 or so clones, roughly 82% being singletons. The sequencing sample was made of peripheral blood. All receptors derive from a man between 40 and 49 years old who had recovered from COVID-19.

The chain recombines TRBV11-2 with TRBJ1-1; 9 bases align to TRBD1. Germline lookup yields CDR1 SGHAT and CDR2 FQNNGV. V was pared by 4 bases and J by 6 bases, with 6 bases of the junction left unmatched. There are 14 residues in the CDR3. The CDR3 protein is CASSSTGGMAEAFF. Written as DNA, the CDR3 is TGTGCCAGCAGCTCCACAGGGGGCATGGCTGAAGCTTTCTTT.

The rearrangement uses TRBV6-6 and TRBJ1-2; 11 bases line up with TRBD1. Germline V gives CDR1 MNHNY, CDR2 SVGAGI (reference sequence). The CDR3 consists of 14 residues. Trimming at V came to 5 bases and at J to 4 bases, leaving 3 bases not matched to a gene. The CDR3 spells CASSAGTGGYGYTF. In DNA form, the CDR3 reads TGTGCCAGCAGTGCCGGGACAGGGGGCTATGGCTACACCTTC.

The rearrangement links TRBV6-5 to TRBJ2-1, with TRBD2 identical over 8 bases. The germline V gene has CDR1 MNHEY and CDR2 SVGAGI. V lost 6 bases and J lost 3; bases outside the gene matches: 4. The CDR3 covers 14 residues. The CDR3, as DNA: TGTGCCAGCAGCCCCGGGACTAGCTACAATGAGCAGTTCTTC. Its translation is CASSPGTSYNEQFF.

This chain uses TRBV27 with TRBJ2-2; D possibly corresponds to TRBD1 (7 bases). The CDR3 contains 15 residues. Germline V gives CDR1 MNHEY, CDR2 SMNVEV (reference sequence). V gave up 2 bases and J gave up 4 bases, with 11 bases separating them. The CDR3 DNA is TGTGCCAGCAGTTTAGCAGGGGGGTTCACCGGGGAGCTGTTTTTT. Its translation: CASSLAGGFTGELFF.

V and J are TRBV19 and TRBJ2-2, with D perhaps matching TRBD1 (6 bases). V gave up 9 bases and J gave up 1 base, with 9 bases separating them. The germline gives CDR1 LNHDA, CDR2 SQIVND (reference sequence). There are 13 residues in the CDR3. This chain's CDR3 is CASGTKNTGELFF. In DNA form, the CDR3 reads TGTGCCAGCGGGACAAAGAACACCGGGGAGCTGTTTTTT.

The CDR3 reads CASSLGTGQGANEQFF. The DNA for the CDR3 is TGTGCCAGCAGCCTGGGGACGGGACAGGGGGCAAATGAGCAGTTCTTC. The chain combines TRBV7-2 with TRBJ2-1; 12 bases line up with TRBD1. The CDR3 totals 16 residues. V lost 5 bases, J lost 7 bases, and 9 bases stayed unmatched. CDR1 SGHTA and CDR2 FQGNSA come from the germline V gene. The entire variable domain, with the rest obtained from reference TRBV7-2 and TRBJ2-1, is as follows: GAGVSQSPSNKVTEKGKDVELRCDPISGHTALYWYRQSLGQGLEFLIYFQGNSAPDKSGLPSDRFSAERTGGSVSTLTIQRTQQEDSAVYLCASSLGTGQGANEQFFGPGTRLTVL.

The chain joins TRBV28 to TRBJ1-1; maybe TRBD1 (6 bases). The CDR3 sequence is 13 residues long. Germline CDR1 and CDR2: MDHEN and SYDVKM. V was clipped by 7 bases and J by 6 bases, with 15 bases between them. For the CDR3, the DNA is TGTGCCAGCAACGGGGGGCAGGGTCCTGAAGCTTTCTTT. Its protein product is CASNGGQGPEAFF.

The V and J genes are TRBV2 and TRBJ1-1; D gene ambiguous. The CDR3 extends over 13 amino acids. With 8 bases removed from V and 4 bases from J, the gap between germline ends came to 14 bases. Germline V gene sequence: CDR1 SNHLY, CDR2 FYNNEI. CDR3 loop: CASGKEGGTEAFF. The CDR3 region has the DNA TGTGCCAGCGGCAAGGAGGGAGGCACTGAAGCTTTCTTT.

The chain recombines TRBV11-3 with TRBJ2-2; TRBD1 might be the D (5 bases). This CDR3 contains 15 residues. CDR1 and CDR2 from the germline V gene are SGHNT and YENEEA. Trimming took off 5 bases at V and 0 bases at J, with 10 bases between the two ends. CDR3 amino acids: CASSAWGPNTGELFF. For the CDR3, the DNA is TGTGCCAGCAGCGCATGGGGCCCGAACACCGGGGAGCTGTTTTTT.

The rearrangement links TRBV6-5 to TRBJ1-1; D unclear. V was trimmed by 0 bases and J by 4 bases, leaving 12 bases between them. The CDR3 consists of 15 residues. Germline V gene lookup returns CDR1 MNHEY and CDR2 SVGAGI. CDR3 sequence reads: CASSYSPGYITEAFF. The CDR3 region has the DNA TGTGCCAGCAGTTACTCGCCCGGGTATATCACTGAAGCTTTCTTT.

The rearrangement links TRBV6-2 or TRBV6-3 to TRBJ2-7; 9 bases align to TRBD1. Germline V CDR1 and CDR2: MNHEY, SVGEGT. Germline trimming cut 2 bases from V and 4 bases from J; bases unmatched to any gene: 3. The CDR3 is 14 amino acids. CDR3 loop: CASSYPDRGYEQYF. The CDR3 DNA is TGTGCCAGCAGTTACCCCGACAGGGGGTACGAGCAGTACTTC.

The chain joins TRBV11-2 to TRBJ2-2; TRBD2 matches 10 bases. Germline CDR1 SGHAT, CDR2 FQNNGV. V trimming: 5 bases; J trimming: 2 bases; junction bases outside the gene matches: 5. The CDR3 contains 16 residues. CDR3 nucleotides: TGTGCCAGCAGCCGTAGCGGGGGGCCAAACACCGGGGAGCTGTTTTTT. Translated, it gives CASSRSGGPNTGELFF.

The J gene is TRBJ1-2, the V gene TRBV19, with D perhaps matching TRBD1 (5 bases). This CDR3 region has 11 residues. Trimming removed 8 bases from V and 8 bases from J, with 12 bases in between. In germline, CDR1 is LNHDA, CDR2 SQIVND (reference sequence). In DNA, the CDR3 is TGTGCCAGTGGGACTCTTCAAGGCTACACCTTC. Its translation is CASGTLQGYTF.

In DNA, the CDR3 is TGTGCCAGCAGCCAAGACTCCAGGGCTGGCTACACCTTC. Residues: CASSQDSRAGYTF. The chain links TRBV3-1 (or the pseudogene TRBV3-2) to TRBJ1-2; tentatively, D is TRBD1 (5 bases). The ends were cut back, 0 bases at V and 7 bases at J, with 9 bases in the middle. Germline CDR1 is LGHDT and CDR2 is YNNKEL (reference sequence). The CDR3 covers 13 residues.

This chain links TRBV3-1 (or the pseudogene TRBV3-2) with TRBJ1-2; tentative D call: TRBD1 (5 bases). The CDR3 runs to 11 residues. The V end lost 5 bases, the J end lost 13 bases, and 14 bases lay between the germline ends. Germline V gene data show CDR1 as LGHDT and CDR2 as YNNKEL (reference sequence). CDR3 in amino acids: CASSYGQVVTF. The DNA for the CDR3 is TGTGCCAGCAGCTACGGACAAGTCGTCACCTTC.

This clone was counted a single time. CDR3 DNA sequence: TGTGCCAGCAGCAGGGCCACCGAACACTATGGCTACACCTTC. Translation: CASSRATEHYGYTF. The rearrangement joins TRBV21-1 to TRBJ1-2; the D call in the table, TRBD1, was not verified against the DNA. TRBV21-1 is tagged as a pseudogene. This CDR3 comprises 14 residues.

V usage is TRBV3-1 (or the pseudogene TRBV3-2) and J usage is TRBJ1-5; D ambiguous. V shed 8 bases and J shed 7 bases, with 12 bases lying between them. Germline CDR1 reads LGHDT; CDR2 reads YNNKEL (reference sequence). The CDR3 is 12 amino acids. CDR3 loop: CASPKDRQPQHF. In DNA form, the CDR3 reads TGTGCCAGCCCGAAAGATCGGCAGCCCCAGCATTTT.